This is a list of T cell receptor beta chains from one sample in a study of shared clonotypes between healthy human individuals. TCRdb keeps only in-frame clones here, not all; method: immunoSEQ multiplex PCR. The table shows about 1,800,000 clones, with less than 95% occurring only once. The sequenced sample consisted of naive CD8+ T cells sorted from blood. Every receptor here comes from a man aged 18 to 35 in good health. CDR3s include the opening cysteine and the closing phenylalanine or tryptophan. A D gene is named only where the DNA matches it firmly. Where a row states a size, it is once, few, many or the class of an expanded clone; other rows omit it.

NA,once,TRBV6-5,TRBJ1-5,CASSSGQTNQPQHF,TGTGCCAGCAGTTCCGGACAGACCAATCAGCCCCAGCATTTT
TRBD1,NA,TRBV28,TRBJ1-1,CASTFRGVNTEAFF,TGTGCCAGCACCTTCAGGGGGGTGAACACTGAAGCTTTCTTT
NA,NA,TRBV5-4,TRBJ2-3,CASSPVPSDTQYF,TGTGCCAGCAGCCCCGTACCCTCAGATACGCAGTATTTT
NA,NA,TRBV11-2,TRBJ2-7,CASSLDSVSGVLPLEQYF,TGTGCCAGCAGCTTAGATTCAGTCTCGGGTGTCTTGCCCCTCGAGCAGTACTTC
NA,NA,TRBV7-2,TRBJ2-2,CASSLWGNTGELFF,TGTGCCAGCAGCCTCTGGGGTAACACCGGGGAGCTGTTTTTT
NA,NA,TRBV5-4,TRBJ2-2,CASSFSTGTYTGELFF,TGTGCCAGCAGCTTTTCTACCGGGACTTACACCGGGGAGCTGTTTTTT
NA,NA,TRBV27,TRBJ1-5,CASSLGFSNQPQHF,TGTGCCAGCAGTTTGGGGTTCAGCAATCAGCCCCAGCATTTT
NA,NA,TRBV23-1,TRBJ1-2,CASSYEGSCYGYTF,TGCGCCAGCAGTTACGAGGGCTCTTGCTATGGCTACACCTTC
TRBD2,NA,TRBV10-1,TRBJ2-5,CASSAGELKTQYF,TGCGCCAGCTCGGCGGGAGAGTTAAAGACCCAGTACTTC
NA,NA,TRBV9,TRBJ2-2,CASSVVKGAGANTGELFF,TGTGCCAGCAGCGTAGTAAAGGGCGCAGGAGCGAACACCGGGGAGCTGTTTTTT
NA,NA,TRBV27,TRBJ2-3,CASSLAVAATFDTQYF,TGTGCCAGCAGTTTGGCGGTGGCGGCTACCTTTGATACGCAGTATTTT
TRBD1,NA,TRBV4-1,TRBJ1-2,CASSHPTGGRVYGYTF,TGCGCCAGCAGCCACCCCACAGGGGGCCGCGTCTATGGCTACACCTTC
NA,NA,TRBV19,TRBJ1-1,CASSPWLNLEAFF,TGTGCCAGTAGTCCGTGGTTGAATTTGGAAGCTTTCTTT
NA,NA,TRBV11-3,TRBJ1-1,CASSWQKNTEAFF,TGTGCCAGCAGCTGGCAGAAGAACACTGAAGCTTTCTTT
NA,NA,TRBV6-5,TRBJ1-6,CASSYEGYNSPLHF,TGTGCCAGCAGTTACGAAGGGTATAATTCACCCCTCCACTTT
NA,NA,TRBV5-6,TRBJ2-5,CASSYQGNQETQYF,TGTGCCAGCAGCTACCAGGGGAACCAAGAGACCCAGTACTTC
TRBD2,NA,TRBV6-5,TRBJ2-1,CASSTSGDYNEQFF,TGTGCCAGCTCGACTAGCGGGGACTACAATGAGCAGTTCTTC
NA,NA,TRBV7-8,TRBJ2-7,CASSLGIGYEQYF,TGTGCCAGCAGCTTAGGAATTGGCTACGAGCAGTACTTC
NA,NA,TRBV18,TRBJ2-7,CASSPPAGVGSYEQYF,TGTGCCAGCTCACCACCGGCCGGGGTTGGCTCCTACGAGCAGTACTTC
TRBD1,NA,TRBV19,TRBJ2-1,CASSHYFRTGLLNDNEQFF,TGTGCCAGTAGCCACTATTTCCGGACAGGTCTCCTTAATGACAATGAGCAGTTCTTC
NA,few,TRBV6-6,TRBJ2-7,CASSVGDEQYF,TGTGCCAGCAGCGTGGGGGACGAGCAGTACTTC
TRBD1,NA,TRBV6-5,TRBJ1-6,CASKTGSSYNSPLHF,TGTGCCAGCAAGACAGGGAGCTCCTATAATTCACCCCTCCACTTT
NA,NA,TRBV4-3,TRBJ1-5,CASSIHRSNQPQHF,TGCGCCAGCAGCATTCACAGATCCAATCAGCCCCAGCATTTT
NA,NA,TRBV29-1,TRBJ1-1,CSVLGTQLANTEAFF,TGCAGCGTGCTCGGGACACAGCTAGCTAACACTGAAGCTTTCTTT
TRBD2,NA,TRBV27,TRBJ2-7,CASSTGAGGYEQYF,TGTGCCAGCAGTACTGGAGCGGGAGGCTACGAGCAGTACTTC
NA,NA,TRBV11-2,TRBJ1-2,CASSSGPDYGYTF,TGTGCCAGCAGTTCGGGGCCGGATTATGGCTACACCTTC
NA,NA,TRBV5-8,TRBJ2-7,CASSFPGGVYEQYF,TGTGCCAGCAGCTTCCCAGGGGGGGTCTACGAGCAGTACTTC
NA,NA,TRBV6-5,TRBJ2-2,CASSTSGQLTGELFF,TGTGCCAGCAGTACCTCGGGACAACTTACCGGGGAGCTGTTTTTT
NA,NA,TRBV7-9,TRBJ1-1,CASSFPGTEAFF,TGTGCCAGCAGCTTTCCAGGCACTGAAGCTTTCTTT
NA,NA,TRBV27,TRBJ2-1,CASSYKRGYNEQFF,TGTGCCAGCAGTTATAAGCGCGGATACAATGAGCAGTTCTTC
NA,NA,TRBV5-6,TRBJ2-1,CASSGAYYNEQFF,TGTGCCAGCAGCGGGGCCTACTACAATGAGCAGTTCTTC
TRBD2,NA,TRBV7-9,TRBJ2-1,CASSLIGTIPDGEQFF,TGTGCCAGCAGCTTAATTGGGACTATCCCGGACGGTGAGCAGTTCTTC
NA,NA,TRBV7-9,TRBJ2-1,CASSSRDYNEQFF,TGTGCCAGCAGCTCACGGGACTACAATGAGCAGTTCTTC
NA,NA,TRBV9,TRBJ2-7,CASSAFVSAYEQYF,TGTGCCAGCAGCGCCTTCGTCAGCGCCTACGAGCAGTACTTC
TRBD1,NA,TRBV29-1,TRBJ1-2,CSVPGTGLGAGGYTF,TGCAGCGTCCCCGGGACAGGGTTAGGTGCAGGAGGCTACACCTTC
NA,once,TRBV25-1,TRBJ2-7,CASIGVFYEQYF,TGTGCCAGCATAGGGGTCTTCTACGAGCAGTACTTC
NA,NA,TRBV6-6,TRBJ2-7,CASSQGWGYEQYF,TGTGCCAGCAGCCAAGGGTGGGGCTACGAGCAGTACTTC
NA,once,TRBV5-6,TRBJ1-1,CASSFQGNEAFF,TGTGCCAGCAGCTTTCAGGGAAATGAAGCTTTCTTT